These T cell receptor beta chains were read from a single sample in a study of STAT3 mutations in large granular lymphocyte leukemia. This table comes from immunoSEQ multiplex PCR, and its TCRdb copy is limited to in-frame clones, with some not included. The top ten hold roughly 83% of the sample, which has roughly 9,300 clones, 70% to 90% seen once. Sequenced: peripheral blood mononuclear cells. Receptors originate from an older man with T-cell large granular lymphocyte leukemia. Some clones in this sample may be carry-over from other donors' samples. Each CDR3 is given with its conserved first and last residue. The D gene is left open where the match is weak.

d_call | j_call | cdr3_length | v_call | cdr3_aa | cdr3_nt
- | TRBJ1-5 | 13 | TRBV6-4 | CASSDSIGQPQHF | TGTGCCAGCAGTGACTCGATAGGGCAGCCCCAGCATTTT
- | TRBJ2-3 | 14 | TRBV5-1 | CASSSGTSTDTQYF | TGCGCCAGCAGCTCGGGGACTAGCACAGATACGCAGTATTTT
- | TRBJ2-7 | 15 | TRBV11-2 | CASSLNRDSSYEQYF | TGTGCCAGCAGCTTAAACCGGGACTCGTCCTACGAGCAGTACTTC
- | TRBJ2-5 | 15 | TRBV30 | CAWSRDSELQETQYF | TGTGCCTGGAGTAGAGACAGCGAACTACAAGAGACCCAGTACTTC
TRBD2 | TRBJ2-3 | 13 | TRBV30 | CAWTAGDTDTQYF | TGTGCCTGGACAGCGGGGGACACAGATACGCAGTATTTT
- | TRBJ2-7 | 17 | TRBV12-5 | CASGFLQQGIYPYEQYF | TGTGCTAGTGGTTTCTTACAACAGGGAATCTATCCCTACGAGCAGTACTTC
- | TRBJ2-1 | 14 | TRBV19 | CASSTGGTRGEQFF | TGTGCCAGTAGTACGGGGGGTACCAGGGGTGAGCAGTTCTTC
- | TRBJ1-5 | 17 | TRBV7-8 | CASSPPLRSAGNQPQHF | TGTGCCAGCAGCCCCCCCTTGAGGTCTGCGGGCAATCAGCCCCAGCATTTT
TRBD1 | TRBJ1-3 | 14 | TRBV7-3 | CASSLTVTGVPIYF | TGTGCCAGCAGCTTAACTGTTACAGGGGTTCCCATATATTTT
- | TRBJ2-7 | 12 | TRBV5-6 | CASSLQGYEQYF | TGTGCCAGCAGCTTGCAGGGGTACGAGCAGTACTTC
- | TRBJ1-6 | 14 | TRBV7-9 | CASSLSSYNSPLHF | TGTGCCAGCAGCTTAAGCTCCTATAATTCACCCCTCCACTTT
- | TRBJ2-5 | 11 | TRBV15 | CATSRKETQYF | TGTGCCACCAGCCGGAAGGAGACCCAGTACTTC
- | TRBJ1-5 | 15 | TRBV18 | CASSLGEGSGQPQHF | TGTGCCAGCTCACTCGGGGAAGGTTCGGGTCAGCCCCAGCATTTT
- | TRBJ1-2 | 16 | TRBV30 | CAWSRQGGGPNYGYTF | TGTGCCTGGAGTAGGCAGGGCGGGGGCCCCAACTATGGCTACACCTTC
TRBD1 | TRBJ2-7 | 15 | TRBV10-3 | CAIRVTGTGGYEQYF | TGTGCCATCAGAGTCACCGGGACAGGGGGTTACGAGCAGTACTTC
- | TRBJ1-2 | 17 | TRBV5-1 | CASSSSPTGGLGYGYTF | TGCGCCAGCAGCTCCTCACCAACGGGGGGCCTCGGCTATGGCTACACCTTC
TRBD1 | TRBJ2-7 | 17 | TRBV18 | CASSPIRTGGSSYEQYF | TGTGCCAGCTCACCGATTAGAACAGGGGGGAGCTCCTACGAGCAGTACTTC
TRBD1 | TRBJ1-3 | 14 | TRBV6-6 | CASRAQGAGNTIYF | TGTGCCAGCAGGGCACAGGGGGCTGGAAACACCATATATTTT